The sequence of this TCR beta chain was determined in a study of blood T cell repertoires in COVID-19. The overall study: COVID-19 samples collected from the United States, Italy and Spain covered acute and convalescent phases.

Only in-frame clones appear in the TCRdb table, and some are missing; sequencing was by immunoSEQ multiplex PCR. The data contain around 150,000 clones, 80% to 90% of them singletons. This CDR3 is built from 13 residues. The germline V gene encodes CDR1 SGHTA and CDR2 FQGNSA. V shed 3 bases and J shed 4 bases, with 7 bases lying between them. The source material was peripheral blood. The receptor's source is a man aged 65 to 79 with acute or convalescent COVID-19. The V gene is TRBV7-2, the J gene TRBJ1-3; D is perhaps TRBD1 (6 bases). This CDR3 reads CASSFDRGNTIYF. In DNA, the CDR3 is TGTGCCAGCAGCTTCGACAGGGGAAACACCATATATTTT. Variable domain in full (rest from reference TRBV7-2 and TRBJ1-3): GAGVSQSPSNKVTEKGKDVELRCDPISGHTALYWYRQSLGQGLEFLIYFQGNSAPDKSGLPSDRFSAERTGGSVSTLTIQRTQQEDSAVYLCASSFDRGNTIYFGEGSWLTVV.